These T cell receptor beta chains were read from a single sample in a study of shared clonotypes between healthy human individuals. Generated by immunoSEQ multiplex PCR, the TCRdb table keeps only in-frame clones and is missing some. The profile shows fewer than 550,000 clones, about three quarters of them singletons. The source material was PBMCs. These receptors all come from a woman in her thirties or forties in good health. Some clones in this sample may be carry-over from other donors' samples. Both conserved end residues are part of each CDR3. Each record gives: J gene, clone size, V gene, D gene, CDR3 protein, CDR3 DNA. The D gene is left open where the match is weak. Only some rows state a clone size, as once, few, many or a class for expanded clones.

TRBJ2-7 | . | TRBV4-2 | . | CASSLGTSYEQYF | TGTGCCAGCAGCCTAGGGACCTCCTACGAGCAGTACTTC
TRBJ1-4 | . | TRBV19 | . | CASSAQVTNEKLFF | TGTGCCAGTAGCGCACAGGTGACTAATGAAAAACTGTTTTTT
TRBJ2-5 | once | TRBV27 | . | CASSLQGRQYF | TGTGCCAGCAGTTTACAGGGGAGGCAGTACTTC
TRBJ2-1 | . | TRBV5-1 | TRBD2 | CASSLDRATSGTANEQFF | TGCGCCAGCAGCTTGGACCGAGCGACTAGCGGGACGGCCAATGAGCAGTTCTTC
TRBJ2-6 | . | TRBV29-1 | . | CSVEDGGGGRSGANVLTF | TGCAGCGTTGAAGACGGAGGAGGCGGGCGCTCTGGGGCCAACGTCCTGACTTTC
TRBJ2-7 | . | TRBV15 | TRBD1 | CATSPTPGQGAHEQYF | TGTGCCACCAGCCCAACACCGGGACAGGGGGCCCACGAGCAGTACTTC
TRBJ2-7 | . | TRBV6-6 | TRBD2 | CASSYSPQLASEQYF | TGTGCCAGCAGTTACTCGCCCCAACTAGCGTCCGAGCAGTACTTC
TRBJ2-7 | . | TRBV16 | . | CASSQSAGNGEQYF | TGTGCCAGCAGCCAATCGGCCGGGAACGGCGAGCAGTACTTC
TRBJ2-1 | . | TRBV6-4 | . | CASSPGSADEQFF | TGTGCCAGCAGCCCAGGTTCGGCCGATGAGCAGTTCTTC
TRBJ2-1 | . | TRBV29-1 | . | CSAPGDGNEQFF | TGCAGCGCCCCAGGGGACGGTAATGAGCAGTTCTTC
TRBJ2-5 | . | TRBV5-1 | TRBD1 | CASSLGGQGQETQYF | TGCGCCAGCAGCTTGGGGGGACAGGGGCAAGAGACCCAGTACTTC
TRBJ2-7 | few | TRBV7-9 | . | CASSLFRGKSEQYF | TGTGCCAGCAGCTTATTCAGGGGTAAATCCGAGCAGTACTTC
TRBJ1-3 | . | TRBV5-1 | . | CASSSDSSGNTIYF | TGCGCCAGCAGTTCCGACAGCTCTGGAAACACCATATATTTT
TRBJ1-3 | . | TRBV29-1 | . | CSVRDVLNTIYF | TGCAGCGTCCGGGACGTCCTAAACACCATATATTTT
TRBJ2-2 | . | TRBV7-3 | TRBD2 | CASSLGVAGLNTGELFF | TGTGCCAGCAGCCTTGGGGTAGCGGGATTGAACACCGGGGAGCTGTTTTTT
TRBJ2-7 | . | TRBV10-3 | . | CAISGSGSVAEQYF | TGTGCCATCAGTGGTTCCGGGAGCGTGGCGGAGCAGTACTTC
TRBJ2-1 | . | TRBV7-2 | TRBD2 | CASSSLTSGRGSEQFF | TGTGCCAGCAGCTCTCTGACTAGCGGGAGGGGGAGTGAGCAGTTCTTC
TRBJ2-4 | . | TRBV27 | . | CASSPDSFLAKNIQYF | TGTGCCAGCAGTCCGGACTCGTTCTTAGCCAAAAACATTCAGTACTTC
TRBJ2-1 | . | TRBV7-2 | TRBD1 | CASSRQGTINEQFF | TGTGCCAGCAGCAGACAGGGGACCATCAATGAGCAGTTCTTC
TRBJ1-4 | . | TRBV5-1 | TRBD1 | CASSPLNRGQGNEKLFF | TGCGCCAGCAGCCCCCTAAACCGGGGACAGGGGAATGAAAAACTGTTTTTT
TRBJ1-1 | once | TRBV27 | TRBD1 | CASSPGTGADEAFF | TGTGCCAGCAGTCCGGGAACAGGGGCGGATGAAGCTTTCTTT
TRBJ2-5 | . | TRBV6-1 | TRBD1 | CASSQQGAGETQYF | TGTGCCAGCAGTCAACAGGGGGCGGGAGAGACCCAGTACTTC
TRBJ1-5 | . | TRBV2 | TRBD1 | CASSEHRGDNQPQHF | TGTGCCAGCAGTGAACACAGGGGTGACAATCAGCCCCAGCATTTT
TRBJ2-7 | . | TRBV19 | TRBD1 | CASSDPGQGALEQYF | TGTGCCAGTAGCGACCCGGGACAGGGGGCGCTTGAGCAGTACTTC
TRBJ2-2 | . | TRBV9 | . | CASSVVDGTLNTGELFF | TGTGCCAGCAGCGTAGTCGACGGGACTTTGAACACCGGGGAGCTGTTTTTT
TRBJ1-2 | . | TRBV5-6 | . | CASSGTYGYTF | TGTGCCAGCAGCGGTACTTATGGCTACACCTTC
TRBJ2-1 | . | TRBV7-2 | TRBD2 | CASSLVTSGSSYNEQFF | TGTGCCAGCAGCTTAGTCACTAGCGGGAGCTCCTACAATGAGCAGTTCTTC
TRBJ2-1 | . | TRBV19 | . | CASGGAYNEQFF | TGTGCCAGTGGGGGAGCTTACAATGAGCAGTTCTTC
TRBJ2-7 | . | TRBV30 | . | CAWNPGLASYEQYF | TGTGCCTGGAACCCGGGACTGGCTTCCTACGAGCAGTACTTC
TRBJ2-7 | . | TRBV7-8 | TRBD1 | CASSSAPDRGYYEQYF | TGTGCCAGCAGCTCAGCCCCGGACAGGGGATACTACGAGCAGTACTTC
TRBJ1-5 | once | TRBV28 | . | CASIEQGRNQPQHF | TGTGCCAGCATCGAGCAGGGGAGAAATCAGCCCCAGCATTTT
TRBJ2-7 | . | TRBV4-2 | . | CASSERREGYEQYF | TGTGCCAGCAGCGAACGGAGGGAAGGGTACGAGCAGTACTTC
TRBJ2-3 | . | TRBV18 | . | CASSPNSPTDTQYF | TGTGCCAGCTCTCCCAACAGCCCCACAGATACGCAGTATTTT
TRBJ2-7 | . | TRBV5-8 | . | CASSKGLSSYEQYF | TGTGCCAGCAGCAAGGGACTTTCCTCCTACGAGCAGTACTTC
TRBJ2-5 | . | TRBV7-8 | . | CASSSPSSTGAQYF | TGTGCCAGCAGCTCCCCTTCGTCAACCGGGGCCCAGTACTTC
TRBJ2-1 | . | TRBV5-6 | TRBD2 | CASSRTSGSSYNEQFF | TGTGCCAGCAGCCGGACTAGCGGGAGCTCCTACAATGAGCAGTTCTTC
TRBJ2-5 | . | TRBV6-1 | . | CASSGMGGDQETQYF | TGTGCCAGCAGTGGCATGGGCGGGGATCAAGAGACCCAGTACTTC
TRBJ2-7 | . | TRBV5-4 | . | CASSLAGEAYEQYF | TGTGCCAGCAGCTTAGCAGGGGAAGCGTACGAGCAGTACTTC
TRBJ1-1 | once | TRBV18 | . | CASSPGENTEAFF | TGTGCCAGCTCCCCGGGGGAGAACACTGAAGCTTTCTTT
TRBJ1-4 | . | TRBV30 | . | CAWSRDRVNEKLFF | TGTGCCTGGAGTCGGGACCGCGTCAATGAAAAACTGTTTTTT
TRBJ1-3 | . | TRBV13 | TRBD1 | CASSLGTGPGNTIYF | TGTGCCAGCAGCCTAGGGACAGGACCAGGAAACACCATATATTTT
TRBJ2-7 | . | TRBV20-1 | . | CSARDNREQYF | TGCAGTGCTAGAGATAACCGGGAGCAGTACTTC
TRBJ2-1 | . | TRBV11-2 | . | CASSLVSGSYNEQFF | TGTGCCAGCAGCTTAGTTAGCGGTTCCTACAATGAGCAGTTCTTC
TRBJ2-2 | . | TRBV30 | . | CAWYPQGRGLGGELFF | TGTGCCTGGTACCCCCAGGGGAGGGGGCTTGGCGGGGAGCTGTTTTTT
TRBJ2-7 | . | TRBV28 | . | CASSLTRAYEQYF | TGTGCCAGCAGTTTGACCAGGGCCTACGAGCAGTACTTC
TRBJ1-1 | . | TRBV19 | TRBD1 | CASSTWTGRLNTEAFF | TGTGCCAGTAGTACGTGGACAGGGCGATTGAACACTGAAGCTTTCTTT
TRBJ1-1 | . | TRBV4-2 | TRBD1 | CASSQPDRGNTEAFF | TGTGCCAGCAGCCAACCTGACAGGGGGAACACTGAAGCTTTCTTT